This T cell receptor beta chain was recovered during a study of cytomegalovirus exposure and HLA in healthy donors. This clone occurred a few times. Its antigen is not known. Relative to the germline gene, one junction end is altered; a read error may explain this. The V gene's germline CDR1 is SSHAT and CDR2 FNYEAQ (reference sequence). This CDR3 spans 15 amino acids. Findings and caveats of the study: From TCR beta sequences, most subjects' HLA-A and HLA-B alleles were reportedly predicted accurately. The dataset shows that most TCR sequences were rare, while some public TCRs occurred in many donors.

PCR was performed using 60 Vbeta and 13 Jbeta primers. Clones were sequenced by immunoSEQ multiplex PCR, and TCRdb holds only the in-frame ones, with some missing. The sample lists some 150,000 clones; 70% to 80% were seen once. The chain carries TRBV7-7 and TRBJ2-7; 10 positions agree with TRBD1. Sequenced: PBMCs. The clonotype was recovered from a man aged 25-45 years in good health and CMV-seropositive. CDR3 nucleotide sequence: TGTGCTAGCAGTTTGGGACAGGGGCCACCCTACGAGCAGTACTTC. Residues: CASSLGQGPPYEQYF.